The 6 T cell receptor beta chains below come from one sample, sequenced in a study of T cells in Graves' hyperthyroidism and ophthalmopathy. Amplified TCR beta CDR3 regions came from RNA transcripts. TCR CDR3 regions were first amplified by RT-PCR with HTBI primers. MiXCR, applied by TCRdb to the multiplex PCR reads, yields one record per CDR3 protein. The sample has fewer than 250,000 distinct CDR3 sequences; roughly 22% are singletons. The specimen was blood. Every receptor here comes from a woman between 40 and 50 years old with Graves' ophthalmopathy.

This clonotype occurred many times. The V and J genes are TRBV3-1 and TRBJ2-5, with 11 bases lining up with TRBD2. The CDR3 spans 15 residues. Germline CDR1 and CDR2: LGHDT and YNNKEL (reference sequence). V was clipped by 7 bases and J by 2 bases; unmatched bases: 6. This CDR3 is CASTLAGGLQETQYF. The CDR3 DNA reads TGTGCCAGCACCCTAGCGGGAGGACTGCAAGAGACCCAGTACTTC.

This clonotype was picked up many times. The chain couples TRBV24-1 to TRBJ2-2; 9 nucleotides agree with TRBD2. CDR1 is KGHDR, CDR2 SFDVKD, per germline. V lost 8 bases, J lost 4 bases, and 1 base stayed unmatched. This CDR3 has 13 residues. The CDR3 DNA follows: TGTGCCACCAAGCGGGGGGCCACCGGGGAGCTGTTTTTT. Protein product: CATKRGATGELFF.

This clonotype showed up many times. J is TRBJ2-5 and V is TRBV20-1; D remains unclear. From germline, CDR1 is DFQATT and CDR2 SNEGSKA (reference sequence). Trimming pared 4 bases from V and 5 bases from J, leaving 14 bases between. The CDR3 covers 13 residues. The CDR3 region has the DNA TGCAGTGCTACTGGCATACTCGCGGAGACCCAGTACTTC. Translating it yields CSATGILAETQYF.

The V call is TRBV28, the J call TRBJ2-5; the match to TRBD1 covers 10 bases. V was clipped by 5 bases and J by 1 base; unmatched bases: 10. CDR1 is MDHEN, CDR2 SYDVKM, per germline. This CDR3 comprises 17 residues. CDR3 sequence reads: CASSTDPGQGSQETQYF. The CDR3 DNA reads TGTGCCAGCAGTACCGACCCGGGACAGGGGAGCCAAGAGACCCAGTACTTC. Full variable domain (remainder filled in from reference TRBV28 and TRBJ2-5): DVKVTQSSRYLVKRTGEKVFLECVQDMDHENMFWYRQDPGLGLRLIYFSYDVKMKEKGDIPEGYSVSREKKERFSLILESASTNQTSMYLCASSTDPGQGSQETQYFGPGTRLLVL.

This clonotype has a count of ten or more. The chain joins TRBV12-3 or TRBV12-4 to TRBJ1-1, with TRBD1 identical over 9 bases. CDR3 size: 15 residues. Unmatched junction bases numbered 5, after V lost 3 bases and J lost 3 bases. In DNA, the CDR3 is TGTGCCAGCAGTTTCCTGGGACAGGGCCACACTGAAGCTTTCTTT. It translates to CASSFLGQGHTEAFF.

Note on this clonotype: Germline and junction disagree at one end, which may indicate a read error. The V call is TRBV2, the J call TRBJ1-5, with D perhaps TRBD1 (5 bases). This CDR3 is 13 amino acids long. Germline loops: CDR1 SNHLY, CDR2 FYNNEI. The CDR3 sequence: CARGERGNQPQLF. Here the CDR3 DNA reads TGTGCCAGGGGCGAGAGGGGCAATCAGCCCCAGCTTTTT.